The TCR beta chain under discussion was sequenced for a study of T cells in localized non-small cell lung cancer. Findings and caveats of the study: Uninvolved adjacent lung, not tumor, had the highest T cell clonality. Tumor samples were not multi-region, leaving intratumor heterogeneity unexcluded. A median of around 60 clones ranked among the top 100 in tumor appeared in adjacent lung.

The length of the CDR3 is 12 residues. V lost 4 bases, J lost 9 bases, and 12 bases lay in between. Germline V gene lookup returns CDR1 PRHDT and CDR2 FYEKMQ (reference sequence). This clone was counted only a few times. Its specificity is unknown. Data came from immunoSEQ multiplex PCR; TCRdb stores just in-frame clones and leaves some out. The data contain 25,000 to 35,000 clones, about 91% of them singletons. Here the sequenced sample was PBMCs, taken before any cancer treatment. J is TRBJ1-1 and V is TRBV13; D possibly corresponds to TRBD1 (5 bases). The receptor was derived from a man aged 35-69 years with stage II lung adenocarcinoma. Here the CDR3 reads CASSYRPEKAFF. CDR3 bases: TGTGCCAGCAGCTACAGGCCTGAAAAAGCTTTCTTT.